Included here is one T cell receptor beta chain sequence, with context. This clonotype occurred a few times. Its cognate antigen has yet to be identified. Base qualities were left out, and no much larger clone turns up one base away. This record comes from a study of patients and donors after allogeneic stem cell transplantation (dated by TCRdb to 2020 to 2022). Library method: RT-PCR. TCRdb lists the instrument as NextSeq 550. The raw public data were reprocessed by TCRdb itself: fastp quality trimming at Q25, MiXCR clonotype calling, in-frame beta chains only. When rows share a CDR3 protein, they turn into one entry using the most common DNA and genes. Within this sample are 800,000 to 1,000,000 distinct CDR3 sequences, with under 20% of them counted one time only. The ten largest clones take up roughly 6% of the sample. Sequenced: blood, either unsorted or a sorted T cell fraction (not recorded which). This sequence was found in a human donor who was either an allogeneic HSCT recipient or a stem cell or donor lymphocyte infusion donor (not recorded which). It is not recorded whose cells these are; they may come from a transplant donor.

In nucleotide form, the sequence is TGTGCCAGCAGCTTAGTCTCCGGGACAGGCTACGAGCAGTACTTC. Its translation is CASSLVSGTGYEQYF. The sequence joins TRBV11-2 to TRBJ2-7; 8 middle bases align to TRBD1. The germline V gene supplies CDR1 SGHAT and CDR2 FQNNGV. Trimmed from V: 1 base; trimmed from J: 3 bases; junction bases lacking a gene match: 5. The CDR3 holds 15 amino acids from the cysteine to the phenylalanine. Only the CDR3 part of the read is kept: 45 bases, read in frame from the first base.